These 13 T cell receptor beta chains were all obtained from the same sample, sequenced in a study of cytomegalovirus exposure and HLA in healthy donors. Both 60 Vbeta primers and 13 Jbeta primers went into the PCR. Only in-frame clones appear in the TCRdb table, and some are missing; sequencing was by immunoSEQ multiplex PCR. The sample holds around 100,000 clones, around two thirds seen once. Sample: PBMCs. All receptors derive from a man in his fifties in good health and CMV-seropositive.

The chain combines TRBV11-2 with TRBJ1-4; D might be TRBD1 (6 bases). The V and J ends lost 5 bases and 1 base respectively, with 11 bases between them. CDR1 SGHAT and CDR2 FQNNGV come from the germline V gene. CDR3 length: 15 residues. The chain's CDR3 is CASSLRGITNEKLFF. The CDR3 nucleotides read TGTGCCAGCAGCCTCAGGGGAATAACTAATGAAAAACTGTTTTTT.

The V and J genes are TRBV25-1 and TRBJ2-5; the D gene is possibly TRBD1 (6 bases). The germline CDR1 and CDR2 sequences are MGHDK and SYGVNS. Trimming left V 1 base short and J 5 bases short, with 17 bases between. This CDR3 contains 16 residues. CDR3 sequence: CASSELGGTHRETQYF. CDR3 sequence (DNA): TGTGCCAGCAGTGAATTAGGTGGGACACACAGGGAGACCCAGTACTTC.

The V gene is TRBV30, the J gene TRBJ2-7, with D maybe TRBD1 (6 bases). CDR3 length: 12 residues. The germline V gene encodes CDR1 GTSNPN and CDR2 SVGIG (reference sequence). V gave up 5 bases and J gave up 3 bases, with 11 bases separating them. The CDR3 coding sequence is TGTGCCTGGTCGGACAGTCGCTACGAGCAGTACTTC. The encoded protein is CAWSDSRYEQYF.

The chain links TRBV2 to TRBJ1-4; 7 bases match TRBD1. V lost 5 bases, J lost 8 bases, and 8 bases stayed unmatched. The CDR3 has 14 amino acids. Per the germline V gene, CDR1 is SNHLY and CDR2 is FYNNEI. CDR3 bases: TGTGCCAGCAGTCCGACAGGGAGTGGAGAAAAACTGTTTTTT. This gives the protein CASSPTGSGEKLFF.

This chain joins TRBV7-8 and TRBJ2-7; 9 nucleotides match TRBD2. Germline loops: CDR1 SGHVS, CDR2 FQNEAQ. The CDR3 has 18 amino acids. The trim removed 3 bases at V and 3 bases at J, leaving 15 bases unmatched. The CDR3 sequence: CASSLGTSTLHPSYEQYF. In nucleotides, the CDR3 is TGTGCCAGCAGCTTGGGGACTAGCACTTTACACCCCAGCTACGAGCAGTACTTC.

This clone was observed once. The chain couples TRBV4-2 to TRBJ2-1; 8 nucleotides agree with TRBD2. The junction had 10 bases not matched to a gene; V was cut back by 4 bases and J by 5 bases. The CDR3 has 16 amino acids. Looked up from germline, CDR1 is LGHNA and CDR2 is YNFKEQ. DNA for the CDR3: TGTGCCAGCAGCCCTTATCTAGCGGGCGGTAACAATGAGCAGTTCTTC. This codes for CASSPYLAGGNNEQFF.

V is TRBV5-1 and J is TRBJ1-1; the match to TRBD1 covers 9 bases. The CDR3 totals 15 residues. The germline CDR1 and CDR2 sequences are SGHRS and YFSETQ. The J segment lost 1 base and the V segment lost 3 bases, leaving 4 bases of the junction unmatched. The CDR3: CASSWEGQGNTEAFF. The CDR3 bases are TGCGCCAGCAGCTGGGAGGGACAGGGGAACACTGAAGCTTTCTTT.

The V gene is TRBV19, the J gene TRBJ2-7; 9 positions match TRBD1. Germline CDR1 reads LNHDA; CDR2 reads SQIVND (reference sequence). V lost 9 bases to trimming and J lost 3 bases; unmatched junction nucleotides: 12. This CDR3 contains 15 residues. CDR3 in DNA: TGTGCCAGCCGACCCGCCGGGACAGGGCTCTACGAGCAGTACTTC. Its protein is CASRPAGTGLYEQYF.

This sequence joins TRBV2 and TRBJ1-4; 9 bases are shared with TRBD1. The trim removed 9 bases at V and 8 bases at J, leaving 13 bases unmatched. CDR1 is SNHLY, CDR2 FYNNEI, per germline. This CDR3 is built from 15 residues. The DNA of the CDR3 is TGTGCCAGTACCGGAGGGGGACAGGGCGGCGAAAAACTGTTTTTT. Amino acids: CASTGGGQGGEKLFF. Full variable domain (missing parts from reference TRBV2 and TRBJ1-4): EPEVTQTPSHQVTQMGQEVILRCVPISNHLYFYWYRQILGQKVEFLVSFYNNEISEKSEIFDDQFSVERPDGSNFTLKIRSTKLEDSAMYFCASTGGGQGGEKLFFGSGTQLSVL.

CDR3 protein: CASSLRQGAYNEQFF. The CDR3 DNA sequence: TGCGCCAGCAGCCTCCGACAGGGGGCCTACAATGAGCAGTTCTTC. This chain joins TRBV4-1 and TRBJ2-1; 9 bases match TRBD1. The V gene end was trimmed by 4 bases and the J gene end by 2 bases; junction bases not matched to a gene: 3. The germline V gene encodes CDR1 MGHRA and CDR2 YSYEKL. The CDR3 is 15 amino acids.

DNA of the CDR3: TGCGCCAGCAGCGCCCAGGGGAGGGGCACAGATACGCAGTATTTT. Translating gives CASSAQGRGTDTQYF. This chain joins TRBV5-1 and TRBJ2-3; D is perhaps TRBD2 (7 bases). The length of the CDR3 is 15 residues. Per germline, CDR1 SGHRS and CDR2 YFSETQ. The ends were cut back, 4 bases at V and 1 base at J, with 13 bases in the middle.

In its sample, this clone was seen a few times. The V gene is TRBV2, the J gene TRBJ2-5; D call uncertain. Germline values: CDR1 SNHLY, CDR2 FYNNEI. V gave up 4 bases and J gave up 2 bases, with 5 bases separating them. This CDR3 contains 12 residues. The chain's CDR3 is CASSGQQETQYF. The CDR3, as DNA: TGTGCCAGCAGTGGGCAACAAGAGACCCAGTACTTC.

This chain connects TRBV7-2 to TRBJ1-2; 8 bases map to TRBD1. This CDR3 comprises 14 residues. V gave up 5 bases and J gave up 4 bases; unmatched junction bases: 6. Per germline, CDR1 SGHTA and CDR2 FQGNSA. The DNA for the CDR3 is TGTGCCAGCAGCGTTGGGACAGGAGGCTATGGCTACACCTTC. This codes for CASSVGTGGYGYTF.